The 20 T cell receptor beta chains in this list originate from one sample, sequenced in a study of T cell responses to AZD1222 COVID-19 vaccine. Sequencing was performed with immunoSEQ multiplex PCR; in TCRdb, only in-frame clones are kept and a portion is missing. Counted here are about 100,000 clones, around nine tenths occurring once; the ten biggest clones make up under 4%. Sequenced here: peripheral blood, sampled on day 0 of AZD1222 vaccination. The source is an adult in good health.

This clone was counted a few times. The rearrangement links TRBV28 to TRBJ1-1, with D possibly being TRBD1 (5 bases). Trimming removed 3 bases at V and 7 bases at J, with 21 bases between. This CDR3 has 16 amino acids. Germline CDR1 reads MDHEN; CDR2 reads SYDVKM. The CDR3 nucleotides read TGTGCCAGCAGTTTCTCGAGGGGACCAGTACTAGGTGAAGCTTTCTTT. Translated, it gives CASSFSRGPVLGEAFF.

The rearrangement joins TRBV6-2 or TRBV6-3 to TRBJ2-1, with 7 bases matching TRBD2. The length of the CDR3 is 16 residues. Germline V gene lookup returns CDR1 MNHEY and CDR2 SVGEGT. J lost 0 bases, V lost 10 bases, and 12 bases had no gene match. This chain's CDR3 is CATTPRVAGSYNEQFF. CDR3 coding DNA: TGTGCCACCACCCCTCGGGTAGCGGGCTCCTACAATGAGCAGTTCTTC.

V gene TRBV6-6 combines with J gene TRBJ1-3; a weak D match, TRBD1 (5 bases). V lost 4 bases and J lost 0, with 13 bases in between. The CDR3 has 16 amino acids. Germline CDR1 MNHNY, CDR2 SVGAGI (reference sequence). CDR3 coding DNA: TGTGCCAGCAGTTTACAGGCGTTAAGCTCTGGAAACACCATATATTTT. This translates into CASSLQALSSGNTIYF.

The chain recombines TRBV2 with TRBJ1-2; D is possibly TRBD1 (5 bases). Germline loops: CDR1 SNHLY, CDR2 FYNNEI. The CDR3 is made up of 13 amino acids. The V gene lost 2 bases and the J gene lost 5 bases, with 9 bases spanning the gap. The CDR3 DNA sequence: TGTGCCAGCAGTGAACCGGCAGGGTATGGCTACACCTTC. This codes for CASSEPAGYGYTF.

The table lists this clone with a count of one. The V and J genes are TRBV29-1 and TRBJ2-5, with TRBD1 as a possible D gene (5 bases). The germline V and J ends were trimmed by 3 bases and 5 bases, with 13 bases remaining between them. Germline V CDR1 and CDR2: SQVTM, ANQGSEA. This CDR3 has 13 residues. CDR3 coding DNA: TGCAGCGTTGAGGGGCAGGGCGAGGAGACCCAGTACTTC. As protein: CSVEGQGEETQYF. Complete variable domain (other parts from reference TRBV29-1 and TRBJ2-5): SAVISQKPSRDICQRGTSLTIQCQVDSQVTMMFWYRQQPGQSLTLIATANQGSEATYESGFVIDKFPISRPNLTFSTLTVSNMSPEDSSIYLCSVEGQGEETQYFGPGTRLLVL.

The chain uses TRBV11-2 and TRBJ2-4, with TRBD1 as a possible D gene (5 bases). The CDR3 is made up of 15 amino acids. The V end was cut by 3 bases, the J end by 0 bases, with 9 bases between. Germline V gene data show CDR1 as SGHAT and CDR2 as FQNNGV. CDR3 sequence (DNA): TGTGCCAGCAGCTTTCCTGGGGCAGCCAAAAACATTCAGTACTTC. Protein: CASSFPGAAKNIQYF.

The chain employs TRBV5-4 and TRBJ1-2; D remains ambiguous. Trimming took 1 base from V and 4 from J, leaving 8 bases between them. The germline CDR1 and CDR2 sequences are SGHNT and YYREEE (reference sequence). This CDR3 region has 13 residues. The CDR3 spells CASSLSGFYGYTF. DNA of the CDR3: TGTGCCAGCAGCTTGTCCGGGTTCTATGGCTACACCTTC. The full variable domain, with the rest looked up from reference TRBV5-4 and TRBJ1-2, is ETGVTQSPTHLIKTRGQQVTLRCSSQSGHNTVSWYQQALGQGPQFIFQYYREEENGRGNFPPRFSGLQFPNYSSELNVNALELDDSALYLCASSLSGFYGYTFGSGTRLTVV.

The chain joins TRBV7-3 to TRBJ1-1; no reliable D call. Germline V gene data show CDR1 as SGHTA and CDR2 as FQGTGA. Between the trimmed V and J ends, which lost 0 bases and 0 bases, there was a span of 11 bases. The CDR3 is 16 residues long. The CDR3 DNA is TGTGCCAGCAGCTTAACCGGTGGCACTATGAACACTGAAGCTTTCTTT. This sequence encodes CASSLTGGTMNTEAFF.

This chain connects TRBV19 to TRBJ1-5, with 7 bases that match TRBD1. Germline V gives CDR1 LNHDA, CDR2 SQIVND (reference sequence). Trimming removed 6 bases from V and 2 bases from J; junction bases left unmatched: 7. This CDR3 has 15 amino acids. The CDR3 DNA sequence: TGTGCCAGTAGAGGGACAGCGGTAGGCAATCAGCCCCAGCATTTT. As protein: CASRGTAVGNQPQHF. Full variable domain (rest looked up from reference TRBV19 and TRBJ1-5): DGGITQSPKYLFRKEGQNVTLSCEQNLNHDAMYWYRQDPGQGLRLIYYSQIVNDFQKGDIAEGYSVSREKKESFPLTVTSAQKNPTAFYLCASRGTAVGNQPQHFGDGTRLSIL.

The J gene is TRBJ1-1, the V gene TRBV5-4, with a weak D call TRBD1 (6 bases). This CDR3 region has 15 residues. With 4 bases removed from V and 0 bases from J, the gap between germline ends came to 13 bases. The germline V gene encodes CDR1 SGHNT and CDR2 YYREEE (reference sequence). The CDR3 DNA reads TGTGCCAGCAGCACTCAGGGGCTCATGAACACTGAAGCTTTCTTT. This encodes CASSTQGLMNTEAFF.

CDR3 residues: CASSLVAGGLNEQFF. CDR3 DNA: TGTGCCAGCAGCTTGGTAGCGGGGGGGCTCAATGAGCAGTTCTTC. The chain uses TRBV7-2 and TRBJ2-1, with 11 bases identical to TRBD2. This CDR3 is 15 amino acids long. The ends lost 3 bases at V and 6 bases at J; junction bases unmatched: 4. Germline values: CDR1 SGHTA, CDR2 FQGNSA.

The chain uses TRBV6-4 and TRBJ1-2; D is unresolved. The CDR3 runs to 13 residues. Trimming shortened V by 2 bases and J by 2 bases, and 6 bases separated the two germline ends. The germline V gene encodes CDR1 MRHNA and CDR2 SNTAGT. The CDR3 bases are TGTGCCAGCAGTGACAGCGGGAACTATGGCTACACCTTC. Translated: CASSDSGNYGYTF.

CDR3 nucleotides: TGTGCCAGCAGCTTGGTTTCCAGTTCGGAGACCCAGTACTTC. Its protein product is CASSLVSSSETQYF. J is TRBJ2-5 and V is TRBV5-4; D gene unclear. Germline V lookup: CDR1 SGHNT, CDR2 YYREEE (reference sequence). This CDR3 is built from 14 residues. The ends were cut back, 0 bases at V and 5 bases at J, with 11 bases in the middle.

The gene calls are TRBV7-9 and TRBJ2-7, with D hard to call. There are 13 residues in the CDR3. Germline CDR1 SEHNR, CDR2 FQNEAQ (reference sequence). The V end lost 1 base, the J end lost 2 bases, and 6 bases lay between the germline ends. The CDR3 coding sequence is TGTGCCAGCAGCTTAGTGCCAGCCTACGAGCAGTACTTC. Encoded protein: CASSLVPAYEQYF.

The chain carries TRBV6-2 or TRBV6-3 and TRBJ2-3; TRBD2 aligns across 10 bases. J was trimmed by 0 bases and V by 4 bases; bases with no gene match: 4. This CDR3 spans 16 amino acids. Per germline, CDR1 MNHEY and CDR2 SVGEGT. The CDR3 DNA follows: TGTGCCAGCAGTTCTCGTAGCGGGGGGAGCACAGATACGCAGTATTTT. Protein: CASSSRSGGSTDTQYF.

This clone has a handful of counts. The J gene is TRBJ1-6, the V gene TRBV3-1 (or the pseudogene TRBV3-2); D perhaps matches TRBD1 (5 bases). Trimming stripped 0 bases from V and 10 bases from J, with 13 bases between. Germline V gene data show CDR1 as LGHDT and CDR2 as YNNKEL (reference sequence). This CDR3 is built from 15 residues. The CDR3 loop reads CASSQDQGWGSPLHF. The CDR3, as DNA: TGTGCCAGCAGCCAAGATCAGGGATGGGGATCACCCCTCCACTTT.

V gene TRBV4-3 combines with J gene TRBJ1-2; the D is unclear. Germline V gene lookup returns CDR1 LGHNA and CDR2 YSLEER. V was trimmed by 0 bases and J by 1 base, leaving 15 bases between them. The length of the CDR3 is 17 residues. CDR3 coding DNA: TGCGCCAGCAGCCAAGATACCCCCAGGCCTGATAACTATGGCTACACCTTC. Amino acid sequence: CASSQDTPRPDNYGYTF.

The chain is built from TRBV4-3 and TRBJ1-1; D is unresolved. This CDR3 contains 17 residues. Germline CDR1 LGHNA, CDR2 YSLEER. V was pared by 1 base and J by 3 bases, with 18 bases between. The CDR3 loop reads CASSQAAFLGRDTEAFF. The DNA of the CDR3 is TGCGCCAGCAGCCAAGCCGCATTCCTGGGGAGAGACACTGAAGCTTTCTTT.

The chain has TRBV4-2 and TRBJ2-2; TRBD1 agrees at 7 bases. J lost 0 bases, V lost 8 bases, and 12 bases had no gene match. Germline CDR1 reads LGHNA; CDR2 reads YNFKEQ. This CDR3 has 17 residues. Here the CDR3 reads CASSPRVGTANTGELFF. In nucleotides, the CDR3 is TGTGCCAGCTCACCAAGGGTGGGGACAGCGAACACCGGGGAGCTGTTTTTT.

The V and J genes are TRBV6-2 or TRBV6-3 and TRBJ2-3; tentative D call: TRBD2 (6 bases). The ends were cut back, 6 bases at V and 5 bases at J, with 9 bases in the middle. This CDR3 is built from 12 residues. The germline gives CDR1 MNHEY, CDR2 SVGEGT. The CDR3 region has the DNA TGTGCCAGCAGCTTCGGGGGAGATACGCAGTATTTT. Its protein product is CASSFGGDTQYF.